The 4 T cell receptor beta chains presented below share a single source sample, sequenced in a study of CD8+ T cells in alopecia areata. Treatment noted: oral pan-JAK inhibitor, 5-10 mg twice daily. The authors extracted RNA and reverse transcribed it into cDNA as the sequencing template. Libraries were prepared by immunoSEQ multiplex PCR; TCRdb keeps only in-frame clonotypes and omits some of them. The data hold about 140,000 clones, with 70% to 90% observed a single time. The specimen comprised CD8+ T cells sorted from blood, sampled at week 4, from a patient treated with tofacitinib. Source of these receptors: a human donor with alopecia areata.

The rearrangement uses TRBV9 and TRBJ2-6; 8 bases match TRBD1. The germline V gene encodes CDR1 SGDLS and CDR2 YYNGEE. V lost 5 bases and J lost 4; bases outside the gene matches: 5. CDR3 length equals 15 residues. The CDR3 here is CASRSRGQGANVLTF. The CDR3 bases are TGTGCCAGCAGGTCCAGGGGGCAAGGGGCCAACGTCCTGACTTTC.

The V and J genes are TRBV4-1 and TRBJ1-5; 7 nucleotides line up with TRBD1. V shed 0 bases and J 4 bases; nucleotides not matched to a gene: 12. CDR3 length: 18 amino acids. Germline V gene data show CDR1 as MGHRA and CDR2 as YSYEKL. The CDR3, as DNA: TGCGCCAGCAGCCAAGATCCTGGTGGACAGGCGATAAATCAGCCCCAGCATTTT. Translated, it gives CASSQDPGGQAINQPQHF.

The chain carries TRBV7-8 and TRBJ2-3; 11 bases map to TRBD2. The CDR3 length is 16 residues. Per the germline V gene, CDR1 is SGHVS and CDR2 is FQNEAQ. The junction had 4 bases not matched to a gene; V was cut back by 1 base and J by 4 bases. CDR3 in amino acids: CASSLVSGRAPDTQYF. As DNA, the CDR3 is TGTGCCAGCAGCTTAGTTAGCGGGAGGGCCCCAGATACGCAGTATTTT.

The CDR3 nucleotides are TGTGCCAGCAGTCCCGTAGACAAAGCCTACGAGCAGTACTTC. Translated, it gives CASSPVDKAYEQYF. This rearrangement joins TRBV27 to TRBJ2-7; no firm D call. Germline V gene data show CDR1 as MNHEY and CDR2 as SMNVEV (reference sequence). Trimming pared 5 bases from V and 2 bases from J, leaving 13 bases between. The CDR3 has 14 amino acids.